The rows below give T cell receptor beta chains drawn from one sample of a study of tumor and adjacent non-tumor tissue in lung cancer. Using its own MiXCR run on the multiplex PCR reads, TCRdb lists one record per CDR3 protein. This table holds about 68,000 distinct CDR3 sequences, just under 60% found once. The sample comprised lung tumor tissue. These receptor sequences come from a man aged 50-59 years with non-small cell lung cancer. The CDR3 runs from the conserved cysteine through the conserved F or W. D genes are given only for firm matches. Size tells how often a clone was seen (once, few, many) or the class of an expanded clone, and some rows leave it out.

TRBJ2-1 | TRBD1 | TRBV5-4 | - | TGTGCCAGCAGCTTCGAAGGGGGCGAGCTGTTCTTC | CASSFEGGELFF
TRBJ2-7 | - | TRBV28 | - | TGTGCCAGCAGTTTAGATCCTAGCGTGACCTACGAGCAGTACTTC | CASSLDPSVTYEQYF
TRBJ2-4 | TRBD2 | TRBV29-1 | - | TGCAACGTTGGGGAGGGGCCCAGAAACATTCAGTACTTC | CNVGEGPRNIQYF
TRBJ2-3 | TRBD2 | TRBV4-1 | many | TGCGCCAGCAGCCAAGACCCAGGGAGGGACACAGATACGCAGTATTTT | CASSQDPGRDTDTQYF
TRBJ2-1 | - | TRBV20-1 | - | TGCAGTATCACTAGATCCGGGGTGACTGAGCAGTTCTTC | CSITRSGVTEQFF
TRBJ2-7 | TRBD2 | TRBV5-1 | few | TGCGCCAGCAGCTTGGGTAGCGGGGGGAAGATCGTGAACGAGCAGTACTTC | CASSLGSGGKIVNEQYF
TRBJ2-1 | - | TRBV20-1 | few | TGCAGTGCTAGACTTCAGGGCCAGTCCCCCTACAATGAGCAGTTCTTC | CSARLQGQSPYNEQFF
TRBJ2-1 | TRBD1 | TRBV18 | - | TGTGCCAGCTCACTAACAGGGGAGAATGAGCAGTTCTTC | CASSLTGENEQFF
TRBJ1-5 | - | TRBV10-2 | once | TGCTCCAGCAGTGGGTCGACTCTTAGCAGTCAGCCCCAGCATTTT | CSSSGSTLSSQPQHF
TRBJ2-7 | - | TRBV11-2 | - | TGTGCCAGCAGCTTGAATCAGGGAGAGCAGTACTTC | CASSLNQGEQYF
TRBJ1-2 | - | TRBV6-5 | - | TGTGCCAGCAGGGGGACGGGTCGGACTAACTATGGCCATACCTTC | CASRGTGRTNYGHTF
TRBJ2-7 | TRBD2 | TRBV5-4 | few | TGTGCCAGCAGCTTGGGGTCCAGCGGGGGCTCCTACGAGCAGTACTTC | CASSLGSSGGSYEQYF